What follows are 19 T cell receptor beta chains derived from one specimen sequenced in a study of T cell repertoires in cytomegalovirus infection. TCRdb reanalysed the reads using MiXCR and keeps one entry per CDR3 protein. Of 450,000 to 550,000 distinct CDR3 sequences listed, 15% to 20% are singletons. The sequenced sample consisted of CD8+ T cells from PBMCs. The receptors here all came from a human donor in good health (CMV status not recorded). Some clones in this sample may be carry-over from other donors' samples.

J is TRBJ2-4 and V is TRBV3-1; 7 bases are shared with TRBD1. Losses at the gene ends were 2 bases for V and 4 bases for J; bases not matched to a gene: 8. The CDR3 length is 16 residues. The germline V gene has CDR1 LGHDT and CDR2 YNNKEL (reference sequence). CDR3 DNA: TGTGCCAGCAGCCAATTTCTACAGGGGATAAAAAACATTCAGTACTTC. Translation: CASSQFLQGIKNIQYF.

This clonotype has ten or more counts. The rearrangement links TRBV7-9 to TRBJ1-4, with TRBD1 matching 7 bases. From germline, CDR1 is SEHNR and CDR2 FQNEAQ (reference sequence). The ends lost 6 bases at V and 8 bases at J; junction bases unmatched: 0. The CDR3 extends over 11 amino acids. Here the CDR3 reads CASRGQEKLFF. Written as DNA, the CDR3 is TGTGCCAGCAGGGGACAGGAAAAACTGTTTTTT.

This clonotype has more than one count but fewer than ten. This sequence joins TRBV12-3 or TRBV12-4 and TRBJ2-1; D is uncertain. The CDR3 contains 11 residues. Trimming took 7 bases from V and 7 from J, leaving 8 bases between them. The CDR3 loop is CASMRGNEQFF. In DNA, the CDR3 is TGTGCCAGCATGAGAGGAAATGAGCAGTTCTTC.

This chain joins TRBV9 and TRBJ1-1; D might be TRBD1 (5 bases). The CDR3 length is 14 residues. With 3 bases removed from V and 5 bases from J, the gap between germline ends came to 14 bases. CDR1 is SGDLS, CDR2 YYNGEE, per germline. The chain's CDR3 is CASSGGGGRTEAFF. The CDR3 bases are TGTGCCAGCAGCGGGGGCGGCGGGAGGACTGAAGCTTTCTTT.

This clonotype came up a few times. The CDR3 region has the DNA TGTGCCAGCAGTCCACTGGAGAAACCAACAGATACGCAGTATTTT. Translating gives CASSPLEKPTDTQYF. V is TRBV6-2 or TRBV6-3 and J is TRBJ2-3; D is unclear. V dropped 5 bases and J dropped 3 bases, with 15 bases sitting between them. Per germline, CDR1 MNHEY and CDR2 SVGEGT. This CDR3 is built from 15 residues.

The chain has TRBV5-5 and TRBJ2-7; 8 bases align to TRBD1. Trimming removed 0 bases from V and 4 bases from J; junction bases left unmatched: 6. This CDR3 region has 15 residues. CDR1 SGHKS and CDR2 YYEKEE come from the germline V gene (reference sequence). CDR3 in amino acids: CASSLEQGEWYEQYF. CDR3 coding DNA: TGTGCCAGCAGCTTGGAACAGGGGGAGTGGTACGAGCAGTACTTC.

The chain carries TRBV6-5 and TRBJ1-6; 8 bases are a match to TRBD1. This CDR3 comprises 17 residues. V gave up 4 bases and J gave up 5 bases; unmatched junction bases: 10. The germline V gene has CDR1 MNHEY and CDR2 SVGAGI. In DNA form, the CDR3 reads TGTGCCAGCAGTTTAACTCCGGGACAGGAGGATAATTCACCCCTCCACTTT. This codes for CASSLTPGQEDNSPLHF.

This clonotype was observed at least ten times. The V and J genes are TRBV11-1 and TRBJ2-1, with 9 bases that match TRBD2. This CDR3 is built from 15 residues. Germline-derived CDR1 and CDR2 are SGHAT and FQDESV (reference sequence). Germline trimming cut 3 bases from V and 11 bases from J; bases unmatched to any gene: 11. In nucleotides, the CDR3 is TGTGCCAGCAGCTTGGACTCCGGGACTAGCACAAAGCAGTTCTTC. Its protein product is CASSLDSGTSTKQFF.

The sample holds a few counts of this clonotype. The rearrangement uses TRBV19 and TRBJ2-7; the D call may be TRBD1 or TRBD2 (5 bases each). V lost 5 bases to trimming and J lost 2 bases, with 10 bases between them. CDR3 length equals 13 residues. The germline V gene has CDR1 LNHDA and CDR2 SQIVND (reference sequence). This CDR3 is CASSGDVTYEQYF. The CDR3 DNA follows: TGTGCCAGTAGTGGGGACGTTACCTACGAGCAGTACTTC.

This clonotype occurred many times. The J gene is TRBJ1-2, the V gene TRBV11-2; TRBD1 matches at 10 bases. This CDR3 is built from 16 residues. Germline V CDR1 and CDR2: SGHAT, FQNNGV. The trim removed 3 bases at V and 2 bases at J, leaving 6 bases unmatched. This CDR3 is CASSFGTGEWNYGYTF. The CDR3, as DNA: TGTGCCAGCAGCTTCGGGACAGGGGAATGGAACTATGGCTACACCTTC.

Comment on this clonotype: A read error may be the cause here, since a much bigger clone is one base away. This sequence joins TRBV12-3 or TRBV12-4 and TRBJ2-7; a weak D match, TRBD2 (6 bases). The CDR3 runs to 19 residues. Trimming pared 2 bases from V and 5 bases from J, leaving 28 bases between. The CDR3 reads CASSLNSVGEEGLMNEQYF. The CDR3 nucleotides read TGTGCCAGCAGTTTAAATTCTGTGGGGGAGGAGGGGCTGATGAACGAGCAGTACTTC.

Ten or more counts support this clonotype. This chain's CDR3 is CASGTLSSPYNEQFF. The CDR3 region has the DNA TGTGCCAGCGGAACCCTTAGCAGCCCCTACAATGAGCAGTTCTTC. This chain connects TRBV28 to TRBJ2-1; no firm D call. The germline CDR1 and CDR2 sequences are MDHEN and SYDVKM. CDR3 length equals 15 residues. Trimming removed 8 bases from V and 2 bases from J, with 16 bases in between.

This chain uses TRBV4-1 with TRBJ2-2, with D unclear. From germline, CDR1 is MGHRA and CDR2 YSYEKL. The CDR3 runs 14 residues. V lost 0 bases and J 6 bases, leaving 8 bases between the germline ends. The CDR3 here is CASSQDQAAGELFF. The DNA for the CDR3 is TGCGCCAGCAGCCAAGATCAAGCCGCCGGGGAGCTGTTTTTT.

The V call is TRBV27, the J call TRBJ2-2; 14 nucleotides align to TRBD2. The CDR3 loop spans 18 amino acids. CDR1 is MNHEY and CDR2 is SMNVEV in the germline V gene (reference sequence). V was clipped by 2 bases and J by 3 bases; unmatched bases: 5. The CDR3 region has the DNA TGTGCCAGCAGTTTAGGACTAGCGGGGGGAGCTTACACCGGGGAGCTGTTTTTT. The encoded protein is CASSLGLAGGAYTGELFF.

This clonotype has ten or more counts. V is TRBV12-5 and J is TRBJ1-1; no firm D call. CDR3 length: 13 amino acids. Germline V gives CDR1 LGHNT, CDR2 FRNRAP. Trimming stripped 0 bases from V and 4 bases from J, with 6 bases between. The CDR3: CASGLVPGTEAFF. The CDR3 nucleotides read TGTGCTAGTGGTTTGGTACCGGGCACTGAAGCTTTCTTT.

This clonotype appeared many times. The chain couples TRBV5-4 to TRBJ1-3; TRBD1 matches 10 bases. Unmatched junction bases numbered 6, after V lost 4 bases and J lost 5 bases. Looked up from germline, CDR1 is SGHNT and CDR2 is YYREEE (reference sequence). The CDR3 runs 15 residues. The CDR3 loop is CASSPDRGKRNTIYF. The CDR3 DNA reads TGTGCCAGCAGCCCGGACAGGGGGAAGAGAAACACCATATATTTT.

This clonotype was counted many times. V usage is TRBV12-3 or TRBV12-4 and J usage is TRBJ2-3; D possibly corresponds to TRBD2 (5 bases). The CDR3 totals 16 residues. V was trimmed by 3 bases and J by 6 bases, leaving 19 bases between them. The CDR3 is CASSFLIRTQYDTQYF. Here the CDR3 DNA reads TGTGCCAGCAGTTTCCTTATTCGGACTCAGTACGATACGCAGTATTTT.

V usage is TRBV20-1 and J usage is TRBJ2-7, with 10 bases lining up with TRBD2. V lost 2 bases to trimming and J lost 1 base; unmatched junction nucleotides: 14. The germline V gene has CDR1 DFQATT and CDR2 SNEGSKA (reference sequence). The CDR3 contains 18 residues. The CDR3 DNA is TGCAGTGCTAGACCCCTTGGGGCCTCGGGACTAGCGTCCTACGAGCAGTACTTC. It codes for CSARPLGASGLASYEQYF.

The sample holds a few counts of this clonotype. This chain connects TRBV15 to TRBJ1-2, with 12 bases lining up with TRBD1. The V segment lost 8 bases and the J segment 2 bases; nucleotides outside the gene matches: 3. The CDR3 extends over 14 amino acids. Germline CDR1 and CDR2: LNHNV and YYDKDF (reference sequence). As DNA, the CDR3 is TGTGCCACCGGGACAGGGGGCGAGAACTATGGCTACACCTTC. This codes for CATGTGGENYGYTF.